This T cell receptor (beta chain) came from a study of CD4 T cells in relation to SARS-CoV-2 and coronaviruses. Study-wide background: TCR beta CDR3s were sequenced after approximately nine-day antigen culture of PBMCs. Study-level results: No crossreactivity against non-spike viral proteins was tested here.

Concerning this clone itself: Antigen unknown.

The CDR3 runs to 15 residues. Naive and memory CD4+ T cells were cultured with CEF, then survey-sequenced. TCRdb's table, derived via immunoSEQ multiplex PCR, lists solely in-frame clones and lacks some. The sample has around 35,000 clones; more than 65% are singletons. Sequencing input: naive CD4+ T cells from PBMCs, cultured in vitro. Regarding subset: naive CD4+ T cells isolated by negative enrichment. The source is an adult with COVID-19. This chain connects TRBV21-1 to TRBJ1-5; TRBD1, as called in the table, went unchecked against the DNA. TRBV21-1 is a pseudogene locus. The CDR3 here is CARSEGASSDQPQHF. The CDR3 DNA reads TGTGCCAGATCGGAGGGGGCGAGCTCTGACCAGCCCCAGCATTTT.